These 7 T cell receptor beta chains were all obtained from the same sample, sequenced in a study of T cell responses to AZD1222 COVID-19 vaccine. Libraries were prepared by immunoSEQ multiplex PCR; TCRdb keeps only in-frame clonotypes and omits some of them. The sample includes approximately 110,000 clones, around 95% of them seen just once. The sequencing here drew on peripheral blood, taken on day 0 of AZD1222 vaccination. The source is an adult in good health.

The chain recombines TRBV30 with TRBJ2-1; the D is unclear. Trimming pared 2 bases from V and 0 bases from J, leaving 8 bases between. The CDR3 is 14 residues long. The germline CDR1 and CDR2 sequences are GTSNPN and SVGIG (reference sequence). The CDR3, as DNA: TGTGCCTGGAGTAACAGTTACTCCTACAATGAGCAGTTCTTC. It yields the protein CAWSNSYSYNEQFF.

The V gene is TRBV19, the J gene TRBJ1-5, with D perhaps TRBD1 (6 bases). CDR3 size: 16 residues. Germline-derived CDR1 and CDR2 are LNHDA and SQIVND (reference sequence). Trimming cost V 7 bases and J 9 bases, with 25 bases left between them. The CDR3 DNA follows: TGTGCCAGTACCCCCCAGGGTCTAAGTGGAGGGGGGCCCCAGCATTTT. Its protein product is CASTPQGLSGGGPQHF. The full variable domain, its missing parts supplied by reference TRBV19 and TRBJ1-5, is DGGITQSPKYLFRKEGQNVTLSCEQNLNHDAMYWYRQDPGQGLRLIYYSQIVNDFQKGDIAEGYSVSREKKESFPLTVTSAQKNPTAFYLCASTPQGLSGGGPQHFGDGTRLSIL.

The chain combines TRBV7-9 with TRBJ1-6, with a possible D match to TRBD1 (5 bases). The CDR3 has 15 amino acids. The germline CDR1 and CDR2 sequences are SEHNR and FQNEAQ (reference sequence). The germline V and J ends were trimmed by 1 base and 6 bases, with 10 bases remaining between them. DNA of the CDR3: TGTGCCAGCAGCTTAGGATCGGGGGGTAATTCACCCCTCCACTTT. Its protein is CASSLGSGGNSPLHF.

The gene calls are TRBV27 and TRBJ1-5; tentatively, D is TRBD1 (6 bases). The CDR3 length is 16 residues. Trimming pared 5 bases from V and 1 base from J, leaving 15 bases between. Germline V gene data show CDR1 as MNHEY and CDR2 as SMNVEV (reference sequence). The CDR3 DNA is TGTGCCAGCAGTAGTTGGGGCGGACAGAGCAATCAGCCCCAGCATTTT. Residues: CASSSWGGQSNQPQHF.

This clone was counted once. The V and J genes are TRBV7-9 and TRBJ1-1; D not certain. The V gene's germline CDR1 is SEHNR and CDR2 FQNEAQ (reference sequence). The CDR3 extends over 15 amino acids. With 1 base removed from V and 1 base from J, the gap between germline ends came to 10 bases. The CDR3 DNA reads as TGTGCCAGCAGCTTAGGGCGGGCCGGGAACACTGAAGCTTTCTTT. This translates into CASSLGRAGNTEAFF.

The chain carries TRBV6-2 or TRBV6-3 and TRBJ1-5; possibly TRBD1 for D (6 bases). CDR1 is MNHEY and CDR2 is SVGEGT in the germline V gene. The CDR3 runs to 14 residues. The V end was cut by 6 bases, the J end by 4 bases, with 13 bases between. CDR3 sequence: CASSRQEYNQPQHF. In DNA form, the CDR3 reads TGTGCCAGCAGCCGACAGGAATATAATCAGCCCCAGCATTTT.

This chain connects TRBV29-1 to TRBJ1-3; the match to TRBD1 covers 8 bases. The CDR3 sequence is 13 residues long. CDR1 SQVTM and CDR2 ANQGSEA come from the germline V gene. The V segment lost 7 bases and the J segment 3 bases; nucleotides outside the gene matches: 5. The DNA for the CDR3 is TGCAGCGCCCGGACAGGGCGTGGAAACACCATATATTTT. Translating gives CSARTGRGNTIYF.